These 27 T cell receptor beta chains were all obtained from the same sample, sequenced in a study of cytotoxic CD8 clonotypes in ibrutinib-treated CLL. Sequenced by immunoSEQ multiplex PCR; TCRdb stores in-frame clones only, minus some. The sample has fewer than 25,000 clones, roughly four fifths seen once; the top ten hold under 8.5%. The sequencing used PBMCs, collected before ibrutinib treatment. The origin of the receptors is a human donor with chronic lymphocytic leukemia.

The CDR3 spells CASSFQQENNEQFF. The CDR3, as DNA: TGCGCCAGCAGCTTTCAACAGGAGAACAATGAGCAGTTCTTC. The chain combines TRBV5-1 with TRBJ2-1; D perhaps matches TRBD1 (5 bases). CDR1 is SGHRS, CDR2 YFSETQ, per germline. The ends were cut back, 2 bases at V and 5 bases at J, with 11 bases in the middle. This CDR3 is built from 14 residues.

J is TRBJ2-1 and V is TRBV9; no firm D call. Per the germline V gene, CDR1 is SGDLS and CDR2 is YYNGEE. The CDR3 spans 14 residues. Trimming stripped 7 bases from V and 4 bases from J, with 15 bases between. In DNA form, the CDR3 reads TGTGCCAGCTCCTTTGAGGCGGATTACAATGAGCAGTTCTTC. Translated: CASSFEADYNEQFF.

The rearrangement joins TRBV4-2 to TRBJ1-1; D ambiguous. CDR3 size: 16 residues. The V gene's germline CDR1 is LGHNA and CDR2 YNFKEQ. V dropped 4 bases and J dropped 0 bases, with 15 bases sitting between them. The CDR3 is CASSRGGVSMNTEAFF. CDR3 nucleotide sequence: TGTGCCAGCAGCCGGGGAGGAGTGTCCATGAACACTGAAGCTTTCTTT.

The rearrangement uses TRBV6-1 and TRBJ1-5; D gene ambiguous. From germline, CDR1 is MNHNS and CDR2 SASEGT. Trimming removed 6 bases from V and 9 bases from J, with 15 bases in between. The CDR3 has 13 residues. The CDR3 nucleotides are TGTGCCAGCAGGGAACTTCTGGGAAGGCCCCAGCATTTT. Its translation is CASRELLGRPQHF.

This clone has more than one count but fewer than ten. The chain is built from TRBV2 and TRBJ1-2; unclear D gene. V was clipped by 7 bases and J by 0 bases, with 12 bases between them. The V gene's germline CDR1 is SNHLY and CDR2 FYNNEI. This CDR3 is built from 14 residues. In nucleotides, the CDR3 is TGTGCCAGCAATGGTAATCCAGCTAACTATGGCTACACCTTC. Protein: CASNGNPANYGYTF.

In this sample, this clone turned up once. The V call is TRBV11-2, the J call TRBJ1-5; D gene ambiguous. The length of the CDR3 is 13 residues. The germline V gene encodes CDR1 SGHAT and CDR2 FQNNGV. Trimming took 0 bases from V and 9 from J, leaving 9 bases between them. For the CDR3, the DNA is TGTGCCAGCAGCTTAGAAAGCGTGGGGCCCCAGCATTTT. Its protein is CASSLESVGPQHF.

The CDR3 reads CASSFMNEQFF. CDR3 in DNA: TGTGCCAGCAGCTTCATGAATGAGCAGTTCTTC. The rearrangement links TRBV7-8 to TRBJ2-1, with D unclear. Trimming pared 3 bases from V and 7 bases from J, leaving 4 bases between. This CDR3 comprises 11 residues. In germline, CDR1 is SGHVS, CDR2 FQNEAQ.

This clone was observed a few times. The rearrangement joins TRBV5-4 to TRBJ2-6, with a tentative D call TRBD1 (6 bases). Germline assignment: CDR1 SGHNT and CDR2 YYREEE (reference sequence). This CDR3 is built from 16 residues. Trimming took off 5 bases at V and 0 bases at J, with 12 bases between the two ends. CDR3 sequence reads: CASRLLGGSGANVLTF. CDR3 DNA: TGTGCCAGCAGACTCTTAGGGGGCTCTGGGGCCAACGTCCTGACTTTC.

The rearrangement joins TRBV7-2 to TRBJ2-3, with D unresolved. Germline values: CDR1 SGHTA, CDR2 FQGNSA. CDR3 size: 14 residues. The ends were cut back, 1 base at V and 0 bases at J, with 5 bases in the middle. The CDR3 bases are TGTGCCAGCAGCTTAGATCGCAGCACAGATACGCAGTATTTT. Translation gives CASSLDRSTDTQYF.

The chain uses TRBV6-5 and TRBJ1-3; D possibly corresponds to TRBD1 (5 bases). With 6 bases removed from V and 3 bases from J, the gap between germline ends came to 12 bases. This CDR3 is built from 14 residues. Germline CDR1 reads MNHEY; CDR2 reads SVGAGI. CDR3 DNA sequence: TGTGCCAGCAGGTCAGGGTTTGTTGGAAACACCATATATTTT. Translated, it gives CASRSGFVGNTIYF.

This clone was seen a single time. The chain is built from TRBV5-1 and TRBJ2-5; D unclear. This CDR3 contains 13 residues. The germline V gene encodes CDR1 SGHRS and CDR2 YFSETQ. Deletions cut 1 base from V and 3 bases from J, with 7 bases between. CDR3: CASSLQPKETQYF. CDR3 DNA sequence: TGCGCCAGCAGCTTGCAGCCAAAAGAGACCCAGTACTTC. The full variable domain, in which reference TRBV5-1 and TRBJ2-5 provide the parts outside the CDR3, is KAGVTQTPRYLIKTRGQQVTLSCSPISGHRSVSWYQQTPGQGLQFLFEYFSETQRNKGNFPGRFSGRQFSNSRSEMNVSTLELGDSALYLCASSLQPKETQYFGPGTRLLVL.

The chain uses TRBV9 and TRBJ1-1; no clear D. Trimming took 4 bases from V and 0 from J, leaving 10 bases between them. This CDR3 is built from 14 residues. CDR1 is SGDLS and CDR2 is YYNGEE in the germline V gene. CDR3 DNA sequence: TGTGCCAGCAGCCCAAACCGCATGAACACTGAAGCTTTCTTT. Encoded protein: CASSPNRMNTEAFF.

The CDR3 region is CASSQNRGRNTEAFF. The CDR3 DNA reads TGTGCCAGCAGCCAGAACAGGGGAAGGAACACTGAAGCTTTCTTT. V is TRBV7-8 and J is TRBJ1-1; TRBD1 aligns across 7 bases. Germline lookup yields CDR1 SGHVS and CDR2 FQNEAQ. The length of the CDR3 is 15 residues. The V and J ends lost 5 bases and 1 base, in that order; junction bases with no gene match: 7.

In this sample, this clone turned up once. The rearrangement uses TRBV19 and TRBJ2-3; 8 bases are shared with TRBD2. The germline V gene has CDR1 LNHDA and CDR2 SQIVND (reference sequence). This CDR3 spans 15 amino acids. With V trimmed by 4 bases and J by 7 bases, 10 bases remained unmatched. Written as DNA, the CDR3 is TGTGCCAGTAGTAGGGGAGCGGGGGCCCAGAATACGCAGTATTTT. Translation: CASSRGAGAQNTQYF. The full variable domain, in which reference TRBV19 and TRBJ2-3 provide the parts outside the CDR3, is DGGITQSPKYLFRKEGQNVTLSCEQNLNHDAMYWYRQDPGQGLRLIYYSQIVNDFQKGDIAEGYSVSREKKESFPLTVTSAQKNPTAFYLCASSRGAGAQNTQYFGPGTRLTVL.

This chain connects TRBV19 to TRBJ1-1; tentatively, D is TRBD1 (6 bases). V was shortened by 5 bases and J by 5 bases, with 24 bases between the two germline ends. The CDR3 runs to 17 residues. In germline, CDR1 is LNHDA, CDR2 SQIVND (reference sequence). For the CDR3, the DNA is TGTGCCAGTAGTTCTGACGCGGTGACAGGAGTTAGAACTGAAGCTTTCTTT. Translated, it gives CASSSDAVTGVRTEAFF.

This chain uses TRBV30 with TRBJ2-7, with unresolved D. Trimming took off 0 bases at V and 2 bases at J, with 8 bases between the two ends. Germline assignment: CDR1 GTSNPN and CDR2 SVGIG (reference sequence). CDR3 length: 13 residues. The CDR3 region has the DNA TGTGCCTGGAGTGTAAAAGGTCCCTACGAGCAGTACTTC. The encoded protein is CAWSVKGPYEQYF.

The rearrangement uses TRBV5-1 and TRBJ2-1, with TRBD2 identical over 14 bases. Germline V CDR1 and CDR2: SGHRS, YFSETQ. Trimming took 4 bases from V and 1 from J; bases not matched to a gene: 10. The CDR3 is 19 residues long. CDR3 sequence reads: CASSLLGTSGSGSYNEQFF. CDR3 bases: TGCGCCAGCAGCCTACTCGGGACTAGCGGGAGTGGGTCCTACAATGAGCAGTTCTTC. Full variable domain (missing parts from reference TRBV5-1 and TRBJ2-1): KAGVTQTPRYLIKTRGQQVTLSCSPISGHRSVSWYQQTPGQGLQFLFEYFSETQRNKGNFPGRFSGRQFSNSRSEMNVSTLELGDSALYLCASSLLGTSGSGSYNEQFFGPGTRLTVL.

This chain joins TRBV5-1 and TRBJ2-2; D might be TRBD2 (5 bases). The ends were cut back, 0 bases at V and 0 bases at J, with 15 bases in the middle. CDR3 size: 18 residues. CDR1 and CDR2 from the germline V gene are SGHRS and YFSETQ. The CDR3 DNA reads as TGCGCCAGCAGCTTGGCCGGAGCGGCACATACGAACACCGGGGAGCTGTTTTTT. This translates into CASSLAGAAHTNTGELFF.

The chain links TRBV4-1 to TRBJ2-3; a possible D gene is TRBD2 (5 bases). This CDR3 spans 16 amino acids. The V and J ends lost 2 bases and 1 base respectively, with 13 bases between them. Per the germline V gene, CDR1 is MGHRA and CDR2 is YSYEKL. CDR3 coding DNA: TGCGCCAGCAGCCAAATAGGGCTAGCTGGCACAGATACGCAGTATTTT. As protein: CASSQIGLAGTDTQYF.

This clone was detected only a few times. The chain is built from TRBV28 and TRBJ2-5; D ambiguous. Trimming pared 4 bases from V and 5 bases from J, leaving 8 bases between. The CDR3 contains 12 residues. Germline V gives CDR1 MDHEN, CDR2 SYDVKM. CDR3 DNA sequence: TGTGCCAGCAGTTCCTTCCCGGAGACCCAGTACTTC. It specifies CASSSFPETQYF.

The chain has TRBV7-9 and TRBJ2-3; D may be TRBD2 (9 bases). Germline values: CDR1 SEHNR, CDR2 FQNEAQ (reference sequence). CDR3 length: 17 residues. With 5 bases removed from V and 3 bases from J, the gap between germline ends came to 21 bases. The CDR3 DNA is TGTGCCAGCAGCCCAGGGGGCGGCGGGGGGGCGACAGATACGCAGTATTTT. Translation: CASSPGGGGGATDTQYF.

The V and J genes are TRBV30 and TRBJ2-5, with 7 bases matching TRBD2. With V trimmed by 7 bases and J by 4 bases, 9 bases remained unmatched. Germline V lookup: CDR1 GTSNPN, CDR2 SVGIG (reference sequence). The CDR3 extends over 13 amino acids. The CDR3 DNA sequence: TGTGCCTTCGAGGGAGGGTTAATAGAGACCCAGTACTTC. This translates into CAFEGGLIETQYF.

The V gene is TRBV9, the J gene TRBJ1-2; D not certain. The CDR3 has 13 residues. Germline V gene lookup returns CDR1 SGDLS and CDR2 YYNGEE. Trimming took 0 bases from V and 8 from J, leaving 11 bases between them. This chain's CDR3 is CASSVGPGVGYTF. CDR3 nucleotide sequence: TGTGCCAGCAGCGTAGGGCCCGGAGTCGGCTACACCTTC. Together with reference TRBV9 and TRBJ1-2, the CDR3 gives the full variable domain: DSGVTQTPKHLITATGQRVTLRCSPRSGDLSVYWYQQSLDQGLQFLIQYYNGEERAKGNILERFSAQQFPDLHSELNLSSLELGDSALYFCASSVGPGVGYTFGSGTRLTVV.

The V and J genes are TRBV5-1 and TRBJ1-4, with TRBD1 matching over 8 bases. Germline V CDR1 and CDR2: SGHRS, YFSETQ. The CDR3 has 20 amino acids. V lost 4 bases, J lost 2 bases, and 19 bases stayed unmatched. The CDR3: CASSINPDRVGGGTNEKLFF. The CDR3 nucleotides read TGCGCCAGCAGCATAAACCCGGACAGGGTTGGGGGGGGCACTAATGAAAAACTGTTTTTT.

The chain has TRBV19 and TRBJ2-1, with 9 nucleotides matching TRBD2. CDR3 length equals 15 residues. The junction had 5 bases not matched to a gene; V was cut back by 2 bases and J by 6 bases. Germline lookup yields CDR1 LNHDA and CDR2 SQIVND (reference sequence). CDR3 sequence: CASSIPSGILNEQFF. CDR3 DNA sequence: TGTGCCAGTAGTATACCTAGCGGGATTCTCAATGAGCAGTTCTTC.

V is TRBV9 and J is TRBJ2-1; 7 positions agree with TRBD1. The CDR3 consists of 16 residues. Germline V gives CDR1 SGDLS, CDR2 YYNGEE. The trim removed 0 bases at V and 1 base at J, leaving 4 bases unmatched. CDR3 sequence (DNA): TGTGCCAGCAGCGTAGTTCCAGGGGGATCCTACAATGAGCAGTTCTTC. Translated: CASSVVPGGSYNEQFF. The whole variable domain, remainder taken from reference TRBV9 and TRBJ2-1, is DSGVTQTPKHLITATGQRVTLRCSPRSGDLSVYWYQQSLDQGLQFLIQYYNGEERAKGNILERFSAQQFPDLHSELNLSSLELGDSALYFCASSVVPGGSYNEQFFGPGTRLTVL.

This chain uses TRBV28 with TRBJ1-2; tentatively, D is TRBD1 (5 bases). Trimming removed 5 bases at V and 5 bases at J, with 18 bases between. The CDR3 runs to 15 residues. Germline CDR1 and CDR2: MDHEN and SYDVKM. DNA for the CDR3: TGTGCCAGCAGTCCTCCCCCGTGGGGGAAGTATGGCTACACCTTC. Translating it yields CASSPPPWGKYGYTF.